The rows below give T cell receptor beta chains drawn from one sample of a study of identical twins. TCRdb passed the 5' RACE reads through MiXCR, listing each CDR3 protein once. Altogether roughly 190,000 distinct CDR3 sequences are present, approximately 15% being singletons, with the ten largest covering around 40%. These data are also associated with another study on T cells expressing NK-cell markers.

The sequenced sample was CD8+ T cells sorted from blood. The receptor set was obtained from a woman aged 18 to 35 in good health. Each CDR3 is given with its conserved first and last residue. D genes are given only for firm matches. For some rows the clone size is stated as once, few or many, or as a class when expanded; others skip it.

D gene: NA
J gene: TRBJ2-7
clone size: few
CDR3 length: 14
V gene: TRBV12-3/TRBV12-4
CDR3 protein: CASSLGGGLDEQYF
CDR3 DNA: TGTGCCAGCAGTTTAGGGGGTGGGTTGGACGAGCAGTACTTC

D gene: NA
J gene: TRBJ1-3
clone size: few
CDR3 length: 15
V gene: TRBV2
CDR3 protein: CASRGKTYSGNTIYF
CDR3 DNA: TGTGCCAGCCGGGGGAAGACTTACTCTGGAAACACCATATATTTT

D gene: TRBD1
J gene: TRBJ2-5
clone size: few
CDR3 length: 16
V gene: TRBV6-2/TRBV6-3
CDR3 protein: CASSPLYGQGQETQYF
CDR3 DNA: TGTGCCAGCAGTCCCCTCTACGGACAGGGCCAAGAGACCCAGTACTTC

D gene: NA
J gene: TRBJ2-3
clone size: few
CDR3 length: 15
V gene: TRBV20-1
CDR3 protein: CSAKKQGTSPDTQYF
CDR3 DNA: TGCAGTGCTAAAAAACAAGGGACTTCCCCAGATACGCAGTATTTT

D gene: TRBD2
J gene: TRBJ2-5
clone size: NA
CDR3 length: 13
V gene: TRBV7-9
CDR3 protein: CASSHRGEQTQYF
CDR3 DNA: TGTGCCAGCAGCCATCGGGGGGAACAGACCCAGTACTTC

D gene: NA
J gene: TRBJ2-7
clone size: NA
CDR3 length: 11
V gene: TRBV5-1
CDR3 protein: CASSLAQRQYF
CDR3 DNA: TGCGCCAGCAGCTTGGCGCAGAGGCAGTACTTC

D gene: NA
J gene: TRBJ2-7
clone size: many
CDR3 length: 14
V gene: TRBV11-2
CDR3 protein: CASSSRGRNLKQYF
CDR3 DNA: TGTGCCAGCAGCTCTAGAGGCCGGAATCTTAAGCAGTACTTC

D gene: NA
J gene: TRBJ2-7
clone size: few
CDR3 length: 14
V gene: TRBV7-2
CDR3 protein: CASSLADWAYEQYF
CDR3 DNA: TGTGCCAGCAGCTTGGCGGACTGGGCCTACGAGCAGTACTTC

D gene: TRBD2
J gene: TRBJ2-7
clone size: NA
CDR3 length: 18
V gene: TRBV7-6
CDR3 protein: CASSLGPPTSGGIYEQYF
CDR3 DNA: TGTGCCAGCAGCTTAGGTCCCCCGACTAGCGGGGGAATCTACGAGCAGTACTTC

D gene: TRBD2
J gene: TRBJ2-2
clone size: few
CDR3 length: 15
V gene: TRBV6-1
CDR3 protein: CASRTSGRRTGELFF
CDR3 DNA: TGTGCCAGCAGGACTAGCGGGAGGAGAACCGGGGAGCTGTTTTTT

D gene: TRBD2
J gene: TRBJ2-1
clone size: NA
CDR3 length: 14
V gene: TRBV9
CDR3 protein: CASSAGTRNNEQFF
CDR3 DNA: TGTGCCAGCAGCGCCGGGACTAGGAACAATGAGCAGTTCTTC

D gene: NA
J gene: TRBJ1-5
clone size: few
CDR3 length: 16
V gene: TRBV6-1
CDR3 protein: CASSTGTKAGNQPQHF
CDR3 DNA: TGTGCCAGCAGTACCGGGACAAAGGCCGGCAATCAGCCCCAGCATTTT

D gene: TRBD2
J gene: TRBJ2-1
clone size: few
CDR3 length: 14
V gene: TRBV25-1
CDR3 protein: CASSPGGMGNEQFF
CDR3 DNA: TGTGCCAGCAGTCCCGGGGGGATGGGAAATGAGCAGTTCTTC

D gene: TRBD2
J gene: TRBJ2-3
clone size: NA
CDR3 length: 16
V gene: TRBV12-3/TRBV12-4
CDR3 protein: CASSHGLTSGTDTQYF
CDR3 DNA: TGTGCCAGCAGTCACGGTCTGACTAGCGGCACAGATACGCAGTATTTT

D gene: NA
J gene: TRBJ1-6
clone size: NA
CDR3 length: 14
V gene: TRBV6-1
CDR3 protein: CASSDYRANSPLHF
CDR3 DNA: TGTGCCAGCAGTGACTACAGGGCTAATTCACCCCTCCACTTT

D gene: NA
J gene: TRBJ2-1
clone size: few
CDR3 length: 14
V gene: TRBV14
CDR3 protein: CASSQRGIYNEQFF
CDR3 DNA: TGTGCCAGCAGCCAACGGGGCATCTACAATGAGCAGTTCTTC

D gene: NA
J gene: TRBJ2-3
clone size: few
CDR3 length: 13
V gene: TRBV7-9
CDR3 protein: CASSPGLADTQYF
CDR3 DNA: TGTGCCAGCAGCCCTGGGCTCGCAGATACGCAGTATTTT

D gene: NA
J gene: TRBJ2-6
clone size: NA
CDR3 length: 15
V gene: TRBV18
CDR3 protein: CASSQGDTGANVLTF
CDR3 DNA: TGTGCCAGCTCCCAAGGGGATACTGGGGCCAACGTCCTGACTTTC

D gene: TRBD2
J gene: TRBJ2-2
clone size: few
CDR3 length: 17
V gene: TRBV12-5
CDR3 protein: CASGLRLAGGPTGELFF
CDR3 DNA: TGTGCTAGTGGTTTACGACTAGCGGGAGGCCCCACCGGGGAGCTGTTTTTT

D gene: TRBD1
J gene: TRBJ2-2
clone size: few
CDR3 length: 16
V gene: TRBV3-1
CDR3 protein: CASSPPGTGGSGELFF
CDR3 DNA: TGTGCCAGCAGCCCTCCCGGGACAGGGGGCTCCGGGGAGCTGTTTTTT

D gene: TRBD2
J gene: TRBJ2-6
clone size: NA
CDR3 length: 16
V gene: TRBV6-1
CDR3 protein: CASSGTSGTGANVLTF
CDR3 DNA: TGTGCCAGCTCCGGGACTAGCGGCACTGGGGCCAACGTCCTGACTTTC

D gene: NA
J gene: TRBJ2-5
clone size: few
CDR3 length: 12
V gene: TRBV7-8
CDR3 protein: CASSPDGETQYF
CDR3 DNA: TGTGCCAGCAGCCCGGACGGGGAGACCCAGTACTTC

D gene: NA
J gene: TRBJ2-7
clone size: few
CDR3 length: 17
V gene: TRBV7-9
CDR3 protein: CASSQGFGTRPGYEQYF
CDR3 DNA: TGTGCCAGCAGCCAAGGGTTTGGGACTCGACCGGGCTACGAGCAGTACTTC

D gene: TRBD1
J gene: TRBJ1-2
clone size: NA
CDR3 length: 14
V gene: TRBV29-1
CDR3 protein: CSVIFQGADYGYTF
CDR3 DNA: TGCAGCGTTATCTTCCAGGGGGCCGACTATGGCTACACCTTC

D gene: TRBD1
J gene: TRBJ1-5
clone size: few
CDR3 length: 14
V gene: TRBV20-1
CDR3 protein: CSAGKDRANQPQHF
CDR3 DNA: TGCAGTGCTGGGAAGGACAGGGCGAATCAGCCCCAGCATTTT

D gene: NA
J gene: TRBJ2-7
clone size: NA
CDR3 length: 14
V gene: TRBV7-9
CDR3 protein: CASTSPAGGYEQYF
CDR3 DNA: TGTGCCAGCACCAGCCCCGCAGGAGGGTACGAGCAGTACTTC

D gene: NA
J gene: TRBJ1-1
clone size: NA
CDR3 length: 13
V gene: TRBV20-1
CDR3 protein: CSARDGLNTEAFF
CDR3 DNA: TGCAGTGCCCGGGACGGCCTGAACACTGAAGCTTTCTTT

D gene: TRBD1
J gene: TRBJ2-1
clone size: NA
CDR3 length: 19
V gene: TRBV4-3
CDR3 protein: CASSQTRDSSGRLYNEQFF
CDR3 DNA: TGCGCCAGCAGCCAAACCCGGGACAGCTCGGGACGCCTCTACAATGAGCAGTTCTTC

D gene: TRBD2
J gene: TRBJ2-1
clone size: once
CDR3 length: 18
V gene: TRBV6-1
CDR3 protein: CASSPTLGLAGGYNEQFF
CDR3 DNA: TGTGCCAGCAGCCCTACCCTGGGACTAGCGGGAGGATACAATGAGCAGTTCTTC

D gene: TRBD2
J gene: TRBJ2-5
clone size: few
CDR3 length: 14
V gene: TRBV12-3/TRBV12-4
CDR3 protein: CASSFGGGQETQYF
CDR3 DNA: TGTGCCAGCAGTTTTGGGGGGGGGCAAGAGACCCAGTACTTC

D gene: TRBD2
J gene: TRBJ2-5
clone size: few
CDR3 length: 14
V gene: TRBV4-1
CDR3 protein: CASSRIAGQETQYF
CDR3 DNA: TGCGCCAGCAGCCGAATAGCGGGGCAAGAGACCCAGTACTTC

D gene: TRBD1
J gene: TRBJ1-1
clone size: few
CDR3 length: 15
V gene: TRBV4-1
CDR3 protein: CASSQRTGPETEAFF
CDR3 DNA: TGCGCCAGCAGCCAAAGGACAGGGCCAGAGACTGAAGCTTTCTTT

D gene: NA
J gene: TRBJ2-5
clone size: few
CDR3 length: 15
V gene: TRBV14
CDR3 protein: CASSQGVARKETQYF
CDR3 DNA: TGTGCCAGCAGCCAAGGTGTAGCGAGAAAAGAGACCCAGTACTTC

D gene: TRBD2
J gene: TRBJ2-1
clone size: NA
CDR3 length: 15
V gene: TRBV27
CDR3 protein: CASSQWTSGVGEQFF
CDR3 DNA: TGTGCCAGCAGCCAATGGACTAGCGGAGTGGGTGAGCAGTTCTTC

D gene: TRBD1
J gene: TRBJ2-4
clone size: NA
CDR3 length: 18
V gene: TRBV4-3
CDR3 protein: CASSPQGVRALAKNIQYF
CDR3 DNA: TGCGCCAGCAGCCCCCAGGGGGTAAGAGCTCTAGCCAAAAACATTCAGTACTTC

D gene: TRBD1
J gene: TRBJ2-1
clone size: NA
CDR3 length: 16
V gene: TRBV5-6
CDR3 protein: CASSGTGTVYVDEQFF
CDR3 DNA: TGTGCCAGCAGCGGGACAGGGACGGTGTATGTGGATGAGCAGTTCTTC

D gene: NA
J gene: TRBJ2-7
clone size: NA
CDR3 length: 15
V gene: TRBV7-9
CDR3 protein: CASSSDRSISYEQYF
CDR3 DNA: TGTGCCAGCAGTTCAGACAGATCGATCTCCTACGAGCAGTACTTC

D gene: NA
J gene: TRBJ2-7
clone size: NA
CDR3 length: 12
V gene: TRBV7-2
CDR3 protein: CASSSVPGEQYF
CDR3 DNA: TGTGCCAGCAGCTCCGTTCCGGGGGAGCAGTACTTC

D gene: NA
J gene: TRBJ2-4
clone size: NA
CDR3 length: 16
V gene: TRBV6-5
CDR3 protein: CASSYQGGYGKNIQYF
CDR3 DNA: TGTGCCAGCAGTTACCAGGGGGGATATGGCAAAAACATTCAGTACTTC

D gene: NA
J gene: TRBJ2-7
clone size: NA
CDR3 length: 14
V gene: TRBV6-2/TRBV6-3
CDR3 protein: CASGKTRDIYEQYF
CDR3 DNA: TGTGCCAGCGGAAAAACCCGGGACATCTACGAGCAGTACTTC

D gene: NA
J gene: TRBJ2-1
clone size: many
CDR3 length: 18
V gene: TRBV3-1
CDR3 protein: CASSRDTSGRGSYNEQFF
CDR3 DNA: TGTGCCAGCAGCCGCGACACTTCAGGGCGGGGCTCCTACAATGAGCAGTTCTTC

D gene: NA
J gene: TRBJ1-1
clone size: few
CDR3 length: 10
V gene: TRBV29-1
CDR3 protein: CSVAARGAFF
CDR3 DNA: TGCAGCGTCGCTGCAAGGGGGGCTTTCTTT

D gene: NA
J gene: TRBJ2-7
clone size: many
CDR3 length: 12
V gene: TRBV5-6
CDR3 protein: CASRSGVYEQYF
CDR3 DNA: TGTGCCAGCAGATCGGGGGTCTACGAGCAGTACTTC

D gene: NA
J gene: TRBJ2-1
clone size: few
CDR3 length: 12
V gene: TRBV18
CDR3 protein: CASSPGNNEQFF
CDR3 DNA: TGTGCCAGCTCACCGGGGAACAATGAGCAGTTCTTC

D gene: NA
J gene: TRBJ2-1
clone size: few
CDR3 length: 18
V gene: TRBV5-5
CDR3 protein: CASSLEHYLSSSYNEQFF
CDR3 DNA: TGTGCCAGCAGCTTGGAACATTATCTATCGAGCTCCTACAATGAGCAGTTCTTC

D gene: NA
J gene: TRBJ2-5
clone size: NA
CDR3 length: 14
V gene: TRBV5-6
CDR3 protein: CASSLASSAETQYF
CDR3 DNA: TGTGCCAGCAGCTTGGCGAGTAGCGCGGAGACCCAGTACTTC

D gene: TRBD2
J gene: TRBJ2-7
clone size: few
CDR3 length: 17
V gene: TRBV27
CDR3 protein: CASSPRSGLAGVDEQYF
CDR3 DNA: TGTGCCAGCAGTCCAAGATCGGGACTAGCGGGAGTAGACGAGCAGTACTTC

D gene: TRBD1
J gene: TRBJ2-1
clone size: NA
CDR3 length: 14
V gene: TRBV3-1
CDR3 protein: CASRRTKTGNEQFF
CDR3 DNA: TGTGCCAGCAGACGAACAAAGACAGGGAATGAGCAGTTCTTC

D gene: NA
J gene: TRBJ2-5
clone size: NA
CDR3 length: 14
V gene: TRBV11-3
CDR3 protein: CASSLPGEQETQYF
CDR3 DNA: TGTGCCAGCAGCCTCCCCGGCGAACAAGAGACCCAGTACTTC